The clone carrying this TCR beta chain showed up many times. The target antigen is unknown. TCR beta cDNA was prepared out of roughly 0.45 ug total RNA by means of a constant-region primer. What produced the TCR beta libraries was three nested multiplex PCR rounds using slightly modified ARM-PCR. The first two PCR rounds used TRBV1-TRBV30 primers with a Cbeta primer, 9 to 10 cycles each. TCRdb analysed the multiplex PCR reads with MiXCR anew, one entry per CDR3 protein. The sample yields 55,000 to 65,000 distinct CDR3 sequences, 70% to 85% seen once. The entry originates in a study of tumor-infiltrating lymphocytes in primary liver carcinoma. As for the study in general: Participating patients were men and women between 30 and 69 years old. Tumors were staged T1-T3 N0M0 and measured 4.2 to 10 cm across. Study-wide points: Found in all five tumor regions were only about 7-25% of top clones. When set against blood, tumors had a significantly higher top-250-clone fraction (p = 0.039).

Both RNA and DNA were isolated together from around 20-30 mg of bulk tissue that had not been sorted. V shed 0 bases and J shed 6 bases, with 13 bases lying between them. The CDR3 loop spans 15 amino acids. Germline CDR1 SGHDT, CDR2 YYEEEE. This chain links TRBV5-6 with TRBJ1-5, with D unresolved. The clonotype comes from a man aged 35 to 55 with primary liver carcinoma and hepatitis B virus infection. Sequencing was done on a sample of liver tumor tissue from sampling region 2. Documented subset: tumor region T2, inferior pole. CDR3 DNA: TGTGCCAGCAGCTTGGTTGGGGAGCCCCGTCAGCCCCAGCATTTT. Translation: CASSLVGEPRQPQHF.